Here is one T cell receptor beta chain with its context. The antigen remains unidentified. The germline V gene has CDR1 SNHLY and CDR2 FYNNEI. The CDR3 loop spans 13 amino acids. This sample is drawn from a study of blood T cells in healthy people across ages. Findings and limits, study-wide: Considered underestimates were the diversity estimates obtained from one million T cells. Roughly linear age-related decline in beta diversity appeared, significant by age 40. No one knew whether donors had CMV, which possibly confounded expanded clonotype changes.

Next came a second PCR, run for 7 to 11 cycles, which used a sample-barcoded 5' primer along with a J-beta primer mix. TCRdb analysed the 5' RACE reads with MiXCR anew, one entry per CDR3 protein. The data hold more than 1.4 million distinct CDR3 sequences, with around two fifths observed a single time. V is TRBV2 and J is TRBJ2-5; tentatively, D is TRBD1 (6 bases). The J call may be in error: the DNA end matches TRBJ2-7 better. This receptor was obtained from a woman aged 18-29 years in good health. The specimen was blood. The CDR3 sequence is CASMSEGRGEQYF. CDR3 DNA sequence: TGTGCCAGCATGTCAGAGGGCAGGGGCGAGCAGTACTTC.